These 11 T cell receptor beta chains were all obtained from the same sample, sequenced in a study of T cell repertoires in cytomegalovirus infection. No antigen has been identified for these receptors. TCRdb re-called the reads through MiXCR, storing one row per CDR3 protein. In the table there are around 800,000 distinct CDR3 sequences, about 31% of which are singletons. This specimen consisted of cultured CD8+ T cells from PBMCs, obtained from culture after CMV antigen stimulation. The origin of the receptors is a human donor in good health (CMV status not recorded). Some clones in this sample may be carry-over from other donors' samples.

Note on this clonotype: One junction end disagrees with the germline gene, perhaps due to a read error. CDR3 protein: CVSSRGGNYNSPLHF. The DNA of the CDR3 is TGTGTCAGCAGCCGCGGAGGAAACTATAATTCACCCCTCCACTTT. The gene calls are TRBV7-2 and TRBJ1-6; D ambiguous. Germline loops: CDR1 SGHTA, CDR2 FQGNSA. The length of the CDR3 is 15 residues.

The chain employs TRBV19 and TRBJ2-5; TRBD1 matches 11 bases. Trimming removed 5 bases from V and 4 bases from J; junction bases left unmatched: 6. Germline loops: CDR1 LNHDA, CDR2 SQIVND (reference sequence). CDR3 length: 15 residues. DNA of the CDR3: TGTGCCAGTAGTCCCTGGACAGGGGGCAGAGAGACCCAGTACTTC. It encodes CASSPWTGGRETQYF.

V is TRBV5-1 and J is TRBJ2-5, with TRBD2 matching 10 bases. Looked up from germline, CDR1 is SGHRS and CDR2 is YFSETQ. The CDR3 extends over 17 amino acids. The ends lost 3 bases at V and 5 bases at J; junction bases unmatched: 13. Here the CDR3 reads CASSSEGGLASVETQYF. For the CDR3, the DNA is TGCGCCAGCAGCTCGGAGGGGGGACTAGCGTCAGTCGAGACCCAGTACTTC. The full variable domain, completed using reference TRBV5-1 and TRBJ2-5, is KAGVTQTPRYLIKTRGQQVTLSCSPISGHRSVSWYQQTPGQGLQFLFEYFSETQRNKGNFPGRFSGRQFSNSRSEMNVSTLELGDSALYLCASSSEGGLASVETQYFGPGTRLLVL.

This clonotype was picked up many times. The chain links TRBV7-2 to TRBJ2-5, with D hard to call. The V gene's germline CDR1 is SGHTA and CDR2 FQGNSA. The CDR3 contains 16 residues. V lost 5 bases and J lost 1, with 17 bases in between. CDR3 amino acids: CASSLGRSLIQETQYF. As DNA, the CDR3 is TGTGCCAGCAGCCTGGGCCGCTCCCTGATCCAAGAGACCCAGTACTTC.

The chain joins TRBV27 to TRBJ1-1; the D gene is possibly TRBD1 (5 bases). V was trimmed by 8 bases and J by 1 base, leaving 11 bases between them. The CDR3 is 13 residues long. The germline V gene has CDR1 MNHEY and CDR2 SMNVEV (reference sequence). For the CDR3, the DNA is TGTGCCAGCGGATACGGGGGGAACACTGAAGCTTTCTTT. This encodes CASGYGGNTEAFF.

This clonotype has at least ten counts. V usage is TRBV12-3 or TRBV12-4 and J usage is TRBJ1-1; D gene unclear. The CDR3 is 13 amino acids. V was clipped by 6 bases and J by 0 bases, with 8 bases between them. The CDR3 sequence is CASSLYLNTEAFF. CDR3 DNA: TGTGCCAGCAGCTTATACTTGAACACTGAAGCTTTCTTT.

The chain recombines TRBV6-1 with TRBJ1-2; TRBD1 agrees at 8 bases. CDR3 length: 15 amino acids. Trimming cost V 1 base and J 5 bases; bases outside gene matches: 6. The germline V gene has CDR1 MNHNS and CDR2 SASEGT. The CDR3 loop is CASSEDAGGVYGYTF. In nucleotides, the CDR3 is TGTGCCAGCAGTGAAGATGCAGGGGGCGTTTATGGCTACACCTTC.

CDR3 protein: CASSLGLGAAPYNEQFF. CDR3 DNA sequence: TGTGCCAGCAGCTTAGGTCTCGGCGCCGCACCATACAATGAGCAGTTCTTC. The chain carries TRBV7-2 and TRBJ2-1, with unresolved D. Germline CDR1 SGHTA, CDR2 FQGNSA. The CDR3 spans 17 residues. Trimming took 1 base from V and 4 from J, leaving 17 bases between them. Full variable domain (outside the CDR3, taken from reference TRBV7-2 and TRBJ2-1): GAGVSQSPSNKVTEKGKDVELRCDPISGHTALYWYRQSLGQGLEFLIYFQGNSAPDKSGLPSDRFSAERTGGSVSTLTIQRTQQEDSAVYLCASSLGLGAAPYNEQFFGPGTRLTVL.

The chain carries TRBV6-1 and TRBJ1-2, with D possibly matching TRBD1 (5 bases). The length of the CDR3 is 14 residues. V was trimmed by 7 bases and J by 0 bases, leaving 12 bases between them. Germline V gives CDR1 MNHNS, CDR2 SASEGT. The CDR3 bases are TGTGCCAGCAATCTCCAGGGCGCTAACTATGGCTACACCTTC. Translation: CASNLQGANYGYTF.

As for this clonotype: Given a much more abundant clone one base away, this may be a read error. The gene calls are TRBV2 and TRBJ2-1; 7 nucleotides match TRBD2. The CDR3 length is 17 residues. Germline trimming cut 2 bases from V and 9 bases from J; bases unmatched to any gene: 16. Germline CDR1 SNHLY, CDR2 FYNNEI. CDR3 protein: CASSERGTAGLVTEQFF. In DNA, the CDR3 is TGTGCCAGCAGTGAAAGGGGCACTGCAGGACTAGTCACTGAGCAGTTCTTC.

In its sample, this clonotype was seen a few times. The CDR3 DNA reads TGTGCCAGCAGCTCGATAGCTTACCAGGGAACCTACGAGCAGTACTTC. It translates to CASSSIAYQGTYEQYF. This rearrangement joins TRBV7-8 to TRBJ2-7; perhaps TRBD1 as D (5 bases). The CDR3 is 16 amino acids. CDR1 is SGHVS and CDR2 is FQNEAQ in the germline V gene. Trimming pared 4 bases from V and 2 bases from J, leaving 18 bases between.